This TCR beta chain was observed in a study of T cells in Graves' hyperthyroidism and ophthalmopathy. This clonotype showed up just a few times. The study excluded patients with uncontrolled infection, other autoimmune disease, pregnancy or lactation. This CDR3 region has 17 residues. Germline loops: CDR1 SGHTA, CDR2 FQGNSA. J was trimmed by 0 bases and V by 5 bases; bases with no gene match: 4. Researchers amplified the TCR beta CDR3 regions from RNA transcripts. A first-round RT-PCR of the TCR CDR3 used the HTBI primer set. TCRdb itself ran the multiplex PCR reads through MiXCR, one entry per CDR3 protein. The repertoire consists of around 200,000 distinct CDR3 sequences, with over 15% occurring once and the leading ten covering 25% to 35%.

This chain uses TRBV7-2 with TRBJ2-6; 10 positions agree with TRBD1. This receptor was taken from a woman aged 50 to 65 with Graves' hyperthyroidism. Sequences were obtained from blood. The CDR3 is CASSTRTGGSGANVLTF. The CDR3 region has the DNA TGTGCCAGCAGCACCCGGACAGGGGGCTCTGGGGCCAACGTCCTGACTTTC.